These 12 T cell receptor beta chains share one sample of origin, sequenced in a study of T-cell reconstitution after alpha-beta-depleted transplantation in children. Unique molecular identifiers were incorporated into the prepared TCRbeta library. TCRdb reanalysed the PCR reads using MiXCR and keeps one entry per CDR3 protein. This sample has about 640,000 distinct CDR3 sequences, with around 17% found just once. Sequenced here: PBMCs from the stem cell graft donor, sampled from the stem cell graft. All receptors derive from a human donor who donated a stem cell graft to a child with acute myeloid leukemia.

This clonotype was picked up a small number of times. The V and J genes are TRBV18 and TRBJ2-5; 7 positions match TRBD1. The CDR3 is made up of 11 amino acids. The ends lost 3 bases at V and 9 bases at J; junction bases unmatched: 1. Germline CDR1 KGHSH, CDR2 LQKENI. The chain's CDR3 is CASSPDRSQYF. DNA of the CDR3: TGTGCCAGCTCACCGGACAGGTCCCAGTACTTC.

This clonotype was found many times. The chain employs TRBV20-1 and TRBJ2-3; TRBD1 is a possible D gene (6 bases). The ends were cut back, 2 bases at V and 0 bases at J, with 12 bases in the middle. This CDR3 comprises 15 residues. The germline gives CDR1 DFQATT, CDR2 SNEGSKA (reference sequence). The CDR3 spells CSARPGAQSTDTQYF. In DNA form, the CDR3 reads TGCAGTGCTAGACCAGGGGCCCAAAGCACAGATACGCAGTATTTT.

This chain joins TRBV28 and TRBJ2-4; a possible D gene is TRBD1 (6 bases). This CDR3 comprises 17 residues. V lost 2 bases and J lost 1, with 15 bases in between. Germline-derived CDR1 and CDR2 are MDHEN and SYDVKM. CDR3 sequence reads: CASSLLQGPGAKNIQYF. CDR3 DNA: TGTGCCAGCAGTTTACTACAGGGACCAGGGGCCAAAAACATTCAGTACTTC.

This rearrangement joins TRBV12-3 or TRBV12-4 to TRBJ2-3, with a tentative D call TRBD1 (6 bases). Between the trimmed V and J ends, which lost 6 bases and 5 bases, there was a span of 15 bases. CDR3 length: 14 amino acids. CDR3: CASRKQGWIDTQYF. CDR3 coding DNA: TGTGCCAGCAGGAAACAGGGCTGGATAGATACGCAGTATTTT.

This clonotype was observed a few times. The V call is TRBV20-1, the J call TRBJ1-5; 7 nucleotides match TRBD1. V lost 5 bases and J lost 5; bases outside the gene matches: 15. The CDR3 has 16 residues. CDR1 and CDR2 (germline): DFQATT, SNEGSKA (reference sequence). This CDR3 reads CSARTAQGGGDQPQHF. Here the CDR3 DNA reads TGCAGTGCTCGAACGGCCCAGGGGGGAGGGGATCAGCCCCAGCATTTT.

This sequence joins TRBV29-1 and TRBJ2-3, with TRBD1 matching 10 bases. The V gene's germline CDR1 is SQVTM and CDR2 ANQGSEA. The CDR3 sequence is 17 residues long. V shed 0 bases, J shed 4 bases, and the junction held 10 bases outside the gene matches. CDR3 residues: CSVEDLRGTGAADTQYF. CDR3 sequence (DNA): TGCAGCGTTGAAGATCTTCGGGGGACAGGGGCGGCAGATACGCAGTATTTT.

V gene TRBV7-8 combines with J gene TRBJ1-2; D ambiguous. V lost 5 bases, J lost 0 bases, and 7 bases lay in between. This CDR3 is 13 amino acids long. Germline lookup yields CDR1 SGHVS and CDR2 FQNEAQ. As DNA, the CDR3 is TGTGCCAGCAGCCAAGAAACTAACTATGGCTACACCTTC. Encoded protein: CASSQETNYGYTF.

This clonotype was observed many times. CDR3 sequence (DNA): TGCAGTGCTGTAAACAGGGGAGCTAACTATGGCTACACCTTC. It specifies CSAVNRGANYGYTF. The V and J genes are TRBV20-1 and TRBJ1-2; TRBD1 agrees at 7 bases. Germline V gene data show CDR1 as DFQATT and CDR2 as SNEGSKA (reference sequence). After removal of 5 bases from V and 0 bases from J, the junction contained 6 bases not matched to a gene. This CDR3 has 14 residues.

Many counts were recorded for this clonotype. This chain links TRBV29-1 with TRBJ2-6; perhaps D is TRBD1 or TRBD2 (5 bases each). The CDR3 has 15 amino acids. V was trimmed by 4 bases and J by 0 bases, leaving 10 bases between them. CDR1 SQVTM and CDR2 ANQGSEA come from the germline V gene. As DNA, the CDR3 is TGCAGCGTTGTAGGGGACCCCTCTGGGGCCAACGTCCTGACTTTC. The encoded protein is CSVVGDPSGANVLTF.

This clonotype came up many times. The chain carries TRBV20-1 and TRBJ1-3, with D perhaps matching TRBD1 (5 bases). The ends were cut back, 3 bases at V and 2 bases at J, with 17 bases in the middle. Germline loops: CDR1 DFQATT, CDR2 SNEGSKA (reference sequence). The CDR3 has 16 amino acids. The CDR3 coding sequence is TGCAGTGCTAGTCGCAGGGCAGTCGGACCTGGAAACACCATATATTTT. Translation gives CSASRRAVGPGNTIYF.

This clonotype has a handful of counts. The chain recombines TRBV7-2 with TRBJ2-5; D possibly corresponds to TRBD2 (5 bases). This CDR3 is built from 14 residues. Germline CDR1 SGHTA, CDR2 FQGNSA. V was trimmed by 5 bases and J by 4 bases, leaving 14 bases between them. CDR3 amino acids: CASSAGRGGETQYF. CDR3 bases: TGTGCCAGCAGCGCCGGACGGGGTGGAGAGACCCAGTACTTC.

CDR3 coding DNA: TGTGCCAGCAGACCACCCAGTGGGTACGAGCAGTACTTC. Translated, it gives CASRPPSGYEQYF. The chain is built from TRBV7-9 and TRBJ2-7; D unresolved. V was shortened by 6 bases and J by 4 bases, with 13 bases between the two germline ends. The CDR3 runs 13 residues. CDR1 is SEHNR and CDR2 is FQNEAQ in the germline V gene (reference sequence). The variable domain in full, with the rest retrieved from reference TRBV7-9 and TRBJ2-7, is DTGVSQNPRHKITKRGQNVTFRCDPISEHNRLYWYRQTLGQGPEFLTYFQNEAQLEKSRLLSDRFSAERPKGSFSTLEIQRTEQGDSAMYLCASRPPSGYEQYFGPGTRLTVT.